This record covers a single T cell receptor (beta chain). It lacks a known antigen. The sample holds no much larger clone one base away, and base qualities are not on file. The sample comes from a study of blood T cell repertoires in COVID-19 (dated by TCRdb to 2020 to 2022). About the study as a whole: The collaborator samples originated in the United States, Italy and Spain and spanned the acute and convalescent phases of COVID-19. A freely available public database, intended as a resource for researchers studying the immune response to SARS-CoV-2, is where the repertoires were released. The sample metadata nearly always contained a de-identified subject ID, COVID-19 status, age in years and sex. The prospective study material was composed of cDNA or gDNA derived from T cells, B-cell-depleted T cells, or PBMCs. Samples were obtained from the ongoing ImmuneRACE study (first 160 participants) and from over 1,000 subjects provided by 6 global collaborators. HLA class I and class II types, where available, came from metadata supplied by the sample provider rather than from assay-based typing. The dataset comprised deeply sampled blood TCRbeta repertoires from subjects exposed to, actively infected with, or recovered from COVID-19.

TCRbeta CDR3 regions were amplified from genomic DNA using the immunoSEQ Assay, a bias-controlled multiplex PCR. Under the source paper's analysis protocol: Nucleated cell counts per sample were estimated from amplification of reference gene primers within the assay. To quantify the absolute abundance of each unique TCRbeta CDR3 rearrangement, sequence reads were collapsed and filtered. Productive Simpson clonality was computed per sample as the square root of Simpson's diversity index over productive rearrangements. Entries here come from immuneACCESS through TCRdb and include only in-frame sequences with V and J called. Some clones fail to appear in such tables; in the studies checked, an unresolved V gene covers under half of the shortfall, and the cause of the remainder is unknown. V and J calls and clone size follow that table, whereas D and trimming were derived from the DNA. The sample has under 200,000 clones on record, roughly 85% of them singletons. Together, the top ten hold 4.5% to 5% of the sample.

Collaborating institutions collected whole blood in K2EDTA tubes following their own protocols. For TCRbeta analysis, collaborators shipped samples in one of three forms: frozen whole blood, isolated PBMCs, or DNA extracted from either of those sample types. General findings and caveats noted by the study authors: The quantity of clinical and demographic metadata differed by source and by participant and was supplied without curation.

The TCR comes from a woman at least 80 years old with acute or convalescent COVID-19. Material: peripheral blood.

The CDR3 here reads CASSYWGGGGDEQYF. The nucleotide sequence is TGTGCCAGCAGTTACTGGGGCGGAGGGGGGGACGAGCAGTACTTC. The chain uses TRBV6-6 and TRBJ2-7; TRBD2 is perhaps the D gene, given 7 matching bases. Taken from the germline V gene (reference sequence), the CDR1 and CDR2 loops are MNHNY and SVGAGI. Trimming costs V 1 base and J 5 bases, and their ends lie 15 bases apart. The CDR3, cysteine through phenylalanine, is 15 amino acids long. Only CDR3 DNA remains: 45 bases, in frame from the first base.